What follows are 24 T cell receptor beta chains derived from one specimen sequenced in a study of CD8 T cells in Susac syndrome. An amount of RNA that ranged from roughly 0.5 to 1 ug was reverse transcribed with random hexamers. TCRdb re-analysed the immunoSEQ multiplex PCR reads in MiXCR, keeping a single row per CDR3 protein. The sample lists approximately 46,000 distinct CDR3 sequences, over 90% seen once, with 0.35% to 0.5% in the top ten. The sequenced sample consisted of CD8+ T cells from PBMCs. Source of these receptors: a human donor in good health.

The chain links TRBV7-9 to TRBJ2-5; the D gene could be TRBD1 or TRBD2 (5 bases each). Germline V CDR1 and CDR2: SEHNR, FQNEAQ (reference sequence). The CDR3 spans 16 residues. The V end lost 3 bases, the J end lost 5 bases, and 19 bases lay between the germline ends. CDR3: CASSFTARVSGETQYF. The CDR3 DNA reads TGTGCCAGCAGCTTTACCGCGAGGGTATCAGGGGAGACCCAGTACTTC.

This rearrangement joins TRBV14 to TRBJ2-2, with 10 bases fitting TRBD2. Trimming at V came to 4 bases and at J to 4 bases, leaving 6 bases not matched to a gene. CDR1 SGHDN and CDR2 FVKESK come from the germline V gene. CDR3 length equals 16 residues. The CDR3 sequence: CASSPWLAGVTGELFF. The CDR3 nucleotides are TGTGCCAGCAGCCCGTGGCTAGCGGGAGTCACCGGGGAGCTGTTTTTT. Full variable domain (missing parts from reference TRBV14 and TRBJ2-2): EAGVTQFPSHSVIEKGQTVTLRCDPISGHDNLYWYRRVMGKEIKFLLHFVKESKQDESGMPNNRFLAERTGGTYSTLKVQPAELEDSGVYFCASSPWLAGVTGELFFGEGSRLTVL.

The gene calls are TRBV29-1 and TRBJ1-1; D might be TRBD1 (6 bases). This CDR3 contains 15 residues. V was cut by 1 base and J by 1 base, with 13 bases left in between. Germline V gives CDR1 SQVTM, CDR2 ANQGSEA. Here the CDR3 DNA reads TGCAGCGTTGAAGGAACCGGGGGCTCGAACACTGAAGCTTTCTTT. It encodes CSVEGTGGSNTEAFF.

The chain carries TRBV20-1 and TRBJ2-2, with D perhaps TRBD1 (6 bases). The CDR3 covers 14 residues. V was clipped by 0 bases and J by 5 bases, with 10 bases between them. The germline CDR1 and CDR2 sequences are DFQATT and SNEGSKA (reference sequence). The DNA for the CDR3 is TGCAGTGCTAGAGACAGACAGGTTACCGGGGAGCTGTTTTTT. It yields the protein CSARDRQVTGELFF.

The chain couples TRBV6-1 to TRBJ2-2; TRBD2 aligns across 7 bases. Per the germline V gene, CDR1 is MNHNS and CDR2 is SASEGT. The length of the CDR3 is 13 residues. V gave up 8 bases and J gave up 5 bases; unmatched junction bases: 5. The CDR3 coding sequence is TGTGCCAGCGATTTGGGGGGGACCGGGGAGCTGTTTTTT. Its translation: CASDLGGTGELFF.

This chain links TRBV29-1 with TRBJ2-1; D is unresolved. The CDR3 has 12 amino acids. The germline CDR1 and CDR2 sequences are SQVTM and ANQGSEA. The V and J ends lost 8 bases and 8 bases respectively, with 16 bases between them. CDR3 bases: TGCAGCTCCGTTGTGCTTCGGGATGAGCAGTTCTTC. Protein sequence: CSSVVLRDEQFF.

This clonotype has a single count. V is TRBV27 and J is TRBJ2-1; 13 bases fit TRBD2. Germline V lookup: CDR1 MNHEY, CDR2 SMNVEV (reference sequence). The ends lost 7 bases at V and 6 bases at J; junction bases unmatched: 6. This CDR3 is 15 amino acids long. Here the CDR3 reads CASTQLAGGLNEQFF. The DNA of the CDR3 is TGTGCCAGCACCCAACTAGCGGGAGGGCTCAATGAGCAGTTCTTC.

The J gene is TRBJ2-7, the V gene TRBV19, with 9 bases that match TRBD2. V lost 3 bases to trimming and J lost 0 bases; unmatched junction nucleotides: 6. The CDR3 contains 16 residues. From germline, CDR1 is LNHDA and CDR2 SQIVND (reference sequence). For the CDR3, the DNA is TGTGCCAGTAGTATCCGGGATAGCGGGAGCTCCTACGAGCAGTACTTC. Translation gives CASSIRDSGSSYEQYF.

V and J are TRBV4-1 and TRBJ1-2; no firm D call. Germline values: CDR1 MGHRA, CDR2 YSYEKL. Trimming stripped 2 bases from V and 7 bases from J, with 8 bases between. The CDR3 consists of 12 residues. CDR3 nucleotide sequence: TGCGCCAGCAGCCAAAACAGTGGTGGCTACACCTTC. Encoded protein: CASSQNSGGYTF.

The CDR3 bases are TGCAGTGCTAGAGTCCGAGGACAGGAGAATCAGCCCCAGCATTTT. Protein product: CSARVRGQENQPQHF. V and J are TRBV20-1 and TRBJ1-5; 7 bases match TRBD1. V shed 1 base, J shed 4 bases, and the junction held 7 bases outside the gene matches. There are 15 residues in the CDR3. The germline gives CDR1 DFQATT, CDR2 SNEGSKA (reference sequence).

V usage is TRBV6-2 or TRBV6-3 and J usage is TRBJ1-5, with unresolved D. V dropped 9 bases and J dropped 3 bases, with 12 bases sitting between them. The germline V gene encodes CDR1 MNHEY and CDR2 SVGEGT. The CDR3 has 13 residues. In DNA, the CDR3 is TGTGCCAGTGCTGGAGGGCTCAATCAGCCCCAGCATTTT. The encoded protein is CASAGGLNQPQHF.

The gene calls are TRBV23-1 and TRBJ2-1; either TRBD1 or TRBD2 may fit D (5 bases each). TRBV23-1 is an ORF; its function is uncertain. V lost 4 bases to trimming and J lost 5 bases, with 21 bases between them. The CDR3 sequence is 17 residues long. The CDR3 reads CASSRPAKGTLHNEQFF. As DNA, the CDR3 is TGCGCCAGCAGTCGCCCGGCGAAGGGGACCCTCCACAATGAGCAGTTCTTC.

V is TRBV6-5 and J is TRBJ1-2; D remains unclear. The ends were cut back, 0 bases at V and 4 bases at J, with 6 bases in the middle. CDR1 and CDR2 from the germline V gene are MNHEY and SVGAGI. CDR3 size: 13 residues. The CDR3 sequence: CASSYSPPYGYTF. CDR3 nucleotide sequence: TGTGCCAGCAGTTACTCGCCCCCCTATGGCTACACCTTC.

The chain joins TRBV2 to TRBJ2-2, with TRBD1 matching 7 bases. The CDR3 totals 14 residues. The germline gives CDR1 SNHLY, CDR2 FYNNEI. The V gene end was trimmed by 3 bases and the J gene end by 8 bases; junction bases not matched to a gene: 6. DNA of the CDR3: TGTGCCAGCAGTGACCTGGACAGGTCGGGGGAGCTGTTTTTT. The encoded protein is CASSDLDRSGELFF.

V and J are TRBV6-2 or TRBV6-3 and TRBJ2-1; weak D call: TRBD2 (6 bases). Between the trimmed V and J ends, which lost 7 bases and 4 bases, there was a span of 11 bases. Per germline, CDR1 MNHEY and CDR2 SVGEGT. The CDR3 runs 13 residues. This chain's CDR3 is CASTRESYNEQFF. CDR3 nucleotide sequence: TGTGCCAGCACCCGGGAGAGTTACAATGAGCAGTTCTTC.

The CDR3 sequence: CASSYTNTGELFF. The CDR3, as DNA: TGTGCCAGCAGTTACACTAACACCGGGGAGCTGTTTTTT. The rearrangement uses TRBV6-2 or TRBV6-3 and TRBJ2-2; D call uncertain. Germline V gene data show CDR1 as MNHEY and CDR2 as SVGEGT. Trimming removed 2 bases from V and 2 bases from J, with 3 bases in between. There are 13 residues in the CDR3.

The V call is TRBV5-1, the J call TRBJ1-2; D is possibly TRBD1 (6 bases). V lost 6 bases and J 0 bases, leaving 15 bases between the germline ends. The germline gives CDR1 SGHRS, CDR2 YFSETQ. The length of the CDR3 is 15 residues. CDR3: CASTPTGYPNYGYTF. The CDR3 DNA follows: TGCGCCAGCACCCCCACAGGGTACCCTAACTATGGCTACACCTTC.

This clonotype was seen just once. The chain carries TRBV25-1 and TRBJ1-1; D not resolved. V was shortened by 2 bases and J by 4 bases, with 17 bases between the two germline ends. CDR1 and CDR2 (germline): MGHDK, SYGVNS. This CDR3 has 16 residues. The CDR3 DNA reads as TGTGCCAGCAGTGAAGTTGGTCTCGGAATGGGCACTGAAGCTTTCTTT. Amino acids: CASSEVGLGMGTEAFF.

The chain links TRBV6-5 to TRBJ2-2; the D is unclear. Germline CDR1 is MNHEY and CDR2 is SVGAGI. The V end was cut by 3 bases, the J end by 5 bases, with 7 bases between. The CDR3 has 13 amino acids. The CDR3 reads CASSYGSTGELFF. CDR3 nucleotide sequence: TGTGCCAGCAGTTATGGGTCGACCGGGGAGCTGTTTTTT.

This rearrangement joins TRBV6-2 or TRBV6-3 to TRBJ1-1; TRBD1 agrees at 8 bases. V lost 0 bases and J lost 4; bases outside the gene matches: 7. This CDR3 contains 16 residues. Germline V gives CDR1 MNHEY, CDR2 SVGEGT. CDR3: CASSYSRGQGATEAFF. The CDR3 DNA sequence: TGTGCCAGCAGTTACTCGAGGGGTCAGGGGGCCACTGAAGCTTTCTTT.

The chain recombines TRBV2 with TRBJ1-5; D is unresolved. Trimming took 8 bases from V and 0 from J, leaving 14 bases between them. CDR1 and CDR2 from the germline V gene are SNHLY and FYNNEI. The CDR3 totals 15 residues. The CDR3 DNA sequence: TGTGCCAGCCGGAGAACAGAGTATAGCAATCAGCCCCAGCATTTT. It specifies CASRRTEYSNQPQHF.

This chain uses TRBV2 with TRBJ1-1; D perhaps matches TRBD1 (5 bases). V was trimmed by 6 bases and J by 1 base, leaving 12 bases between them. Germline CDR1 reads SNHLY; CDR2 reads FYNNEI. The CDR3 covers 14 residues. The CDR3, as DNA: TGTGCCAGCAGGGCGACAGCCGCGAACACTGAAGCTTTCTTT. Translating it yields CASRATAANTEAFF.

The chain is built from TRBV29-1 and TRBJ2-2; D may be TRBD1 or TRBD2 (5 bases each). The CDR3 is made up of 10 amino acids. The ends were cut back, 5 bases at V and 10 bases at J, with 8 bases in the middle. CDR1 is SQVTM and CDR2 is ANQGSEA in the germline V gene. The CDR3 region is CSVLGTELFF. CDR3 coding DNA: TGCAGCGTTCTCGGGACGGAGCTGTTTTTT.

The rearrangement links TRBV14 to TRBJ1-2, with D uncertain. V shed 0 bases and J shed 4 bases, with 6 bases lying between them. The germline gives CDR1 SGHDN, CDR2 FVKESK. This CDR3 contains 13 residues. CDR3 bases: TGTGCCAGCAGCCAAGACACGTTCTATGGCTACACCTTC. It translates to CASSQDTFYGYTF.